The 5 T cell receptor beta chains listed next were all sequenced from one sample in a study of CD8 T cells in ankylosing spondylitis. TCRdb processed the 5' RACE reads anew with MiXCR; each CDR3 protein has one entry. The table lists about 300,000 distinct CDR3 sequences, roughly 20% of them singletons. Sequenced input: blood, either unsorted or a sorted T cell fraction (not recorded which). These receptors all come from a female donor with ankylosing spondylitis or in good health (not recorded which).

The chain links TRBV12-3 or TRBV12-4 to TRBJ1-1; D may be TRBD1 (5 bases). CDR3 size: 11 residues. Deletions cut 0 bases from V and 10 bases from J, with 6 bases between. CDR3 sequence: CASSLAGGAFF. The CDR3 nucleotides read TGTGCCAGCAGTTTAGCCGGGGGAGCTTTCTTT.

CDR3 amino acids: CSALGQKAYNEQFF. As DNA, the CDR3 is TGCAGTGCCCTGGGACAGAAGGCCTACAATGAGCAGTTCTTC. The chain couples TRBV20-1 to TRBJ2-1, with 7 bases fitting TRBD1. CDR1 DFQATT and CDR2 SNEGSKA come from the germline V gene (reference sequence). The junction had 7 bases not matched to a gene; V was cut back by 6 bases and J by 2 bases. This CDR3 is built from 14 residues.

The V gene is TRBV20-1, the J gene TRBJ1-2, with a possible D match to TRBD1 (6 bases). Germline CDR1 reads DFQATT; CDR2 reads SNEGSKA (reference sequence). The CDR3 has 15 residues. Trimming left V 5 bases short and J 4 bases short, with 20 bases between. The CDR3 is CSAPQRGGTLYGYTF. The CDR3 DNA reads TGCAGTGCTCCCCAGCGAGGGGGAACTCTCTATGGCTACACCTTC.

The CDR3 loop reads CSATRRGQSLMYTF. In DNA form, the CDR3 reads TGCAGTGCCACCCGCAGGGGGCAAAGTTTAATGTACACCTTC. The chain joins TRBV20-1 to TRBJ1-2; 8 bases match TRBD1. J lost 11 bases, V lost 6 bases, and 17 bases had no gene match. CDR1 is DFQATT and CDR2 is SNEGSKA in the germline V gene (reference sequence). The CDR3 loop spans 14 amino acids.

This sequence joins TRBV24-1 and TRBJ1-5, with D maybe TRBD1 (5 bases). Germline lookup yields CDR1 KGHDR and CDR2 SFDVKD. The CDR3 runs to 14 residues. Deletions cut 12 bases from V and 1 base from J, with 15 bases between. CDR3 nucleotides: TGTGCCCCCCTCCGGGGGGGGAGCAATCAGCCCCAGCATTTT. Amino acids: CAPLRGGSNQPQHF.